This TCR beta chain is drawn from a study of post-analysis software for immune sequencing data. On the study more broadly: Several disease courses (relapsing-remitting, secondary progressive and progressive-relapsing) of multiple sclerosis were included.

This clonotype appeared many times. The antigen remains undetermined. The CDR3 is 12 amino acids. With 8 bases removed from V and 1 base from J, the gap between germline ends came to 8 bases. CDR1 MNHEY and CDR2 SMNVEV come from the germline V gene (reference sequence). Presence of unique molecular identifiers characterized the TCR beta cDNA libraries. Input of roughly 0.95 to 10 million T cells yielded a few hundred thousand cDNA molecules. In TCRdb, the PCR reads were re-called with MiXCR into one record per CDR3 protein. The table records 150,000 to 200,000 distinct CDR3 sequences, roughly 31% of them present only once. Study findings and constraints: Comparison with controls showed significantly lower normalized Chao1 diversity in multiple sclerosis patients. Five or six TRBV segments were more frequent in patients than controls; TRBV5-6, TRBV5-1 and TRBV20-1 belonged to this group.

This TCR was recovered from a girl aged 5 to 17 with multiple sclerosis. The chain employs TRBV27 and TRBJ1-1, with D uncertain. The sequenced sample was blood. CDR3 nucleotide sequence: TGTGCCAGCCACGGAAGGAACACTGAAGCTTTCTTT. Its protein is CASHGRNTEAFF.